This T cell receptor (beta chain) was sequenced in a study of T-cell reconstitution after alpha-beta-depleted transplantation in children (TCRdb year 2016). Broadly, across the study: The study quantitatively tracked T-cell immune reconstitution after TCRalphabeta/CD19-depleted allogeneic hematopoietic cell transplantation in children using TCR repertoire profiling.

Libraries were made using PCR. The instrument was an Illumina HiSeq 2500. Molecular barcoding was employed in the preparation of TCR libraries, with unique molecular identifiers being used to normalize TCRbeta repertoire quantification. TCRdb reran the public reads through fastp at Q25 and MiXCR, keeping productive beta chains. Every distinct CDR3 protein forms one entry, paired with its most common genes and DNA. The sample table records around 380,000 distinct CDR3 sequences; around 9.9% of these occur just once. 4.5% to 6% of the sample comes from the top ten. According to the germline V gene, CDR1 reads SQVTM and CDR2 reads ANQGSEA. Inclusive of the bounding cysteine and phenylalanine, the CDR3 is 14 residues long. The entry retains the CDR3 DNA only, 42 bases that are in frame from base 1. The V end gives up 4 bases and the J end 5 bases, leaving 3 bases in the junction not matched to a gene. This clonotype turned up a few times. Its antigen is currently not known. One base away there is no much larger clone; base qualities are not given.

The rearrangement joined TRBV29-1 to TRBJ2-3; 13 junctional bases match TRBD2. The source is a human donor who donated a stem cell graft to a child with acute myeloid leukemia. Sequencing used PBMCs from the stem cell graft donor, obtained from the stem cell graft. The nucleotides read TGCAGCGTTGCACTAGCGGGAGGGCAAGATACGCAGTATTTT. Its protein reads: CSVALAGGQDTQYF.